This T cell receptor (beta chain) originates from a study of CD8+ T cells in alopecia areata (dated by TCRdb to 2017 to 2018). For context, the study as a whole: Skin from C3H/HeJ donors with spontaneous alopecia (about 6-12 months old) was grafted onto female C3H/HeJ recipients that were about 6-10 weeks old. High-throughput TCRbeta sequencing was used to examine T cell clonal expansion in alopecia areata in both the C3H/HeJ mouse model and human patients. Scalp tissue and sorted CD4+ and CD8+ peripheral blood T cells from patchy and totalis/universalis alopecia areata patients and from healthy controls were covered by human TCRbeta sequencing. Scalp clonality was compared among normal scalp (n=4), patchy alopecia areata scalp (n=8), and alopecia totalis/universalis scalp (n=8). RNA came from the PAXgene miRNA kit for fixed scalp, the miRNeasy kit for PBMCs, and the RNeasy kit for mouse skin. TCRbeta CDR3 regions were amplified by immunoSEQ multiplex PCR using 35 Vbeta forward and 13 Jbeta reverse primers.

In its sample, this clone was seen a few times. There is no known antigen for this receptor. Gene names and germline sequences refer to the mouse in this case. The DNA ends 4 residues before the CDR3 does, and the rest of the CDR3 is filled in from the germline J gene. Cells from pooled mouse cutaneous lymph nodes were stained for CD4, CD8alpha, NKG2D, NKG2ACE and other markers and then sorted on a BD Influx. From the germline V gene (reference sequence), CDR1 is NSQYPW and CDR2 is LRSPGD. V is cut back by 0 bases and J by 3 bases, with 3 bases in the junction unmatched. Measured from the cysteine to the phenylalanine, the CDR3 is 17 residues long. The DNA has 39 bases, all within the CDR3, and is read from base 1. Receptor amplification or capture employed the immunoSEQ multiplex PCR assay. For TCR sequencing, RNA was extracted from every sample and reverse transcribed into cDNA to serve as template. First-strand cDNA was synthesized using SuperScript III with a 2:1 mix of oligo-dT and random hexamers. A synthetic immune receptor repertoire was used to measure amplification bias, and any remaining bias was corrected computationally. Sequencing of the libraries was done on Illumina HiSeq with 60 bp reads that cover the CDR3, reading from J toward V. In the source study's methods: After raw reads were preprocessed to remove errors, the CDR3 was defined following IMGT conventions as running from the conserved cysteine to phenylalanine. Clonality was computed by normalizing Shannon entropy by log2 of the number of productive unique TCRs and subtracting the result from 1. Scalp TCRbeta sequences were cross-referenced with sorted blood CD4 and CD8 repertoires so that the CD4 or CD8 identity of scalp clones could be inferred. The immuneACCESS repertoire file appears here via TCRdb, limited to in-frame rearrangements. These files lack a portion of the clones; in checked studies, under half of the deficit traces to unresolved V genes, and the cause of the others is not known. That table gives V, J and clone size, and the DNA gave D and trimming. Listed for this sample are under 350,000 clones, none observed only a single time. 0.9% to 1.5% of the sample is taken by the ten largest.

The full study reports these points: Compared with mice, TCR sequences shared between patients were less clear, possibly partly because of HLA diversity across the patient population. Compared with normal scalp, lesional scalp, particularly in alopecia totalis/universalis, had higher clonality and more expanded CD8+ clones, which suggests antigenic drive. Scalp TCR repertoire analysis is complicated because resident alphabeta T cells in normal human skin are also sequenced, whereas mouse skin is dominated by gammadelta T cells.

Input material: CD4+ T cells sorted from a lymph node. Recombination linked TRBV1 to TRBJ2-2; 11 junctional bases match TRBD1. The receptor was derived from a C3H/HeJ mouse with alopecia areata. In terms of MHC, this strain is H2-k. CDR3 bases read: TGCACCTGCAGTGCAGATGTGGGACAGGGGGACACCGGG. The translation is CTCSADVGQGDTG. The whole CDR3 protein is CTCSADVGQGDTGQLYF. Supplemented by the reference TRBV1 and TRBJ2-2 proteins around the CDR3, the complete variable domain is VTLLEQNPRWRLVPRGQAVNLRCILKNSQYPWMSWYQQDLQKQLQWLFTLRSPGDKEVKSLPGADYLATRVTDTELRLQVANMSQGRTLYCTCSADVGQGDTGQLYFGEGSKLTVL.